The 10 T cell receptor beta chains presented below share a single source sample, sequenced in a study of blood T cell repertoires in COVID-19. Measured with immunoSEQ multiplex PCR; TCRdb has only the in-frame clones, and not every one. There are about 200,000 clones in the sample; roughly 88% occur only once, and roughly 13% lies in the top ten. Sequenced sample: peripheral blood. These receptors all come from a human donor in a cohort sampled during active COVID-19.

V is TRBV5-1 and J is TRBJ1-1; no reliable D call. Germline CDR1 is SGHRS and CDR2 is YFSETQ. V lost 1 base to trimming and J lost 1 base, with 11 bases between them. This CDR3 contains 15 residues. The CDR3 DNA follows: TGCGCCAGCAGCTTGTTTCTGGGCTCGAACACTGAAGCTTTCTTT. Protein sequence: CASSLFLGSNTEAFF.

The rearrangement uses TRBV10-2 and TRBJ1-1; 9 bases fit TRBD1. Trimming at V came to 6 bases and at J to 1 base, leaving 0 bases not matched to a gene. The germline V gene has CDR1 WSHSY and CDR2 SAAADI. The CDR3 sequence is 13 residues long. The CDR3 nucleotides read TGCGCCAGCAGGGACAGGGGGAACACTGAAGCTTTCTTT. This codes for CASRDRGNTEAFF.

The gene calls are TRBV11-2 and TRBJ1-1, with 8 bases fitting TRBD1. With 6 bases clipped from V and 4 bases from J, the junction kept 10 bases outside the gene matches. CDR3 length equals 15 residues. The germline V gene has CDR1 SGHAT and CDR2 FQNNGV. The CDR3: CASRKPGGAATEAFF. DNA of the CDR3: TGTGCCAGCAGAAAACCAGGGGGCGCAGCCACTGAAGCTTTCTTT.

The chain employs TRBV5-5 and TRBJ1-2; D perhaps matches TRBD1 (6 bases). The V and J ends lost 4 bases and 2 bases respectively, with 12 bases between them. In germline, CDR1 is SGHKS, CDR2 YYEKEE (reference sequence). The CDR3 extends over 14 amino acids. CDR3 sequence (DNA): TGTGCCAGCAGCCGGTGGACAGAGAACTATGGCTACACCTTC. Protein sequence: CASSRWTENYGYTF. The whole variable domain, filled in from reference TRBV5-5 and TRBJ1-2, reads DAGVTQSPTHLIKTRGQQVTLRCSPISGHKSVSWYQQVLGQGPQFIFQYYEKEERGRGNFPDRFSARQFPNYSSELNVNALLLGDSALYLCASSRWTENYGYTFGSGTRLTVV.

This clone appeared a single time. The rearrangement uses TRBV4-1 and TRBJ1-2; TRBD1 agrees at 9 bases. Germline loops: CDR1 MGHRA, CDR2 YSYEKL. Germline trimming cut 1 base from V and 4 bases from J; bases unmatched to any gene: 4. CDR3 length: 15 amino acids. CDR3 residues: CASSQGKQGAYGYTF. The CDR3 nucleotides read TGCGCCAGCAGCCAAGGGAAACAGGGGGCCTATGGCTACACCTTC.

The chain links TRBV7-8 to TRBJ2-2; perhaps TRBD2 as D (6 bases). The germline V gene has CDR1 SGHVS and CDR2 FQNEAQ. The germline V and J ends were trimmed by 5 bases and 2 bases, with 12 bases remaining between them. The CDR3 loop spans 15 amino acids. For the CDR3, the DNA is TGTGCCAGCAGCCCATTGGGGGGTAACACCGGGGAGCTGTTTTTT. Protein sequence: CASSPLGGNTGELFF.

The chain has TRBV18 and TRBJ1-5; TRBD1 is a possible D gene (6 bases). The V and J ends lost 2 bases and 8 bases respectively, with 13 bases between them. Germline-derived CDR1 and CDR2 are KGHSH and LQKENI. The CDR3 sequence is 14 residues long. CDR3 bases: TGTGCCAGCTCACCAATCGGGGGGCAGGAGCCCCAGCATTTT. Translating gives CASSPIGGQEPQHF.

The J gene is TRBJ1-1, the V gene TRBV10-3; 11 nucleotides align to TRBD1. Trimming at V came to 6 bases and at J to 5 bases, leaving 5 bases not matched to a gene. The CDR3 spans 14 residues. Per the germline V gene, CDR1 is ENHRY and CDR2 is SYGVKD. As DNA, the CDR3 is TGTGCCATCAGCTACGGACAGGGGGCGACTGAAGCTTTCTTT. Translating gives CAISYGQGATEAFF.

The chain links TRBV19 to TRBJ1-5; D unclear. V was trimmed by 8 bases and J by 3 bases, leaving 17 bases between them. Per the germline V gene, CDR1 is LNHDA and CDR2 is SQIVND (reference sequence). The CDR3 totals 15 residues. The CDR3 here is CASSFNQVNNQPQHF. In nucleotides, the CDR3 is TGTGCCAGTTCGTTTAATCAGGTAAACAATCAGCCCCAGCATTTT. Full variable domain (rest looked up from reference TRBV19 and TRBJ1-5): DGGITQSPKYLFRKEGQNVTLSCEQNLNHDAMYWYRQDPGQGLRLIYYSQIVNDFQKGDIAEGYSVSREKKESFPLTVTSAQKNPTAFYLCASSFNQVNNQPQHFGDGTRLSIL.

This clone is a singleton in its sample. This sequence joins TRBV11-2 and TRBJ2-1; D gene uncertain. The CDR3 runs to 13 residues. V lost 5 bases and J lost 4, with 9 bases in between. CDR1 SGHAT and CDR2 FQNNGV come from the germline V gene. CDR3 sequence: CASSQELYNEQFF. The CDR3 DNA follows: TGTGCCAGCAGCCAGGAACTTTACAATGAGCAGTTCTTC. Variable domain in full (rest from reference TRBV11-2 and TRBJ2-1): EAGVAQSPRYKIIEKRQSVAFWCNPISGHATLYWYQQILGQGPKLLIQFQNNGVVDDSQLPKDRFSAERLKGVDSTLKIQPAKLEDSAVYLCASSQELYNEQFFGPGTRLTVL.